A single sample is the source of the 30 T cell receptor beta chains below, sequenced in a study of T cell responses to AZD1222 COVID-19 vaccine. Repertoires were generated with immunoSEQ multiplex PCR, while TCRdb's copy carries only in-frame clones and drops some. The sample yields approximately 85,000 clones, 80% to 90% seen once. Source: peripheral blood, taken on day 0 of AZD1222 vaccination. The source of these receptors is an adult in good health.

CDR3 sequence: CASSATAGRETQYF. DNA for the CDR3: TGTGCCAGCAGCGCCACAGCGGGGAGAGAGACCCAGTACTTC. V gene TRBV9 combines with J gene TRBJ2-5; 7 nucleotides align to TRBD2. V trimming: 3 bases; J trimming: 4 bases; junction bases outside the gene matches: 6. Germline V gene sequence: CDR1 SGDLS, CDR2 YYNGEE. This CDR3 has 14 amino acids.

The rearrangement joins TRBV19 to TRBJ1-1; possibly TRBD1 for D (5 bases). This CDR3 is 15 amino acids long. V was shortened by 3 bases and J by 6 bases, with 17 bases between the two germline ends. Germline loops: CDR1 LNHDA, CDR2 SQIVND (reference sequence). The CDR3 bases are TGTGCCAGTAGTATGGGGGATTCTGTTGTCGCTGAAGCTTTCTTT. This gives the protein CASSMGDSVVAEAFF. Supplemented by reference TRBV19 and TRBJ1-1, the full variable domain reads DGGITQSPKYLFRKEGQNVTLSCEQNLNHDAMYWYRQDPGQGLRLIYYSQIVNDFQKGDIAEGYSVSREKKESFPLTVTSAQKNPTAFYLCASSMGDSVVAEAFFGQGTRLTVV.

The chain combines TRBV30 with TRBJ1-6, with 7 bases aligning to TRBD1. The CDR3 totals 20 residues. With V trimmed by 1 base and J by 1 base, 16 bases remained unmatched. Germline V gene data show CDR1 as GTSNPN and CDR2 as SVGIG (reference sequence). CDR3 in amino acids: CAWSAKGDRVRFSYNSPLHF. The CDR3 coding sequence is TGTGCCTGGAGTGCTAAGGGCGACAGGGTGCGGTTTTCCTATAATTCACCCCTCCACTTT.

CDR3 DNA sequence: TGCGCCAGCAGCTTGGCAACTAGCGGGCCCTACAATGAGCAGTTCTTC. Protein product: CASSLATSGPYNEQFF. This sequence joins TRBV5-1 and TRBJ2-1; TRBD2 aligns across 9 bases. V trimming: 0 bases; J trimming: 2 bases; junction bases outside the gene matches: 3. The CDR3 contains 16 residues. Germline CDR1 and CDR2: SGHRS and YFSETQ. Together with reference TRBV5-1 and TRBJ2-1, the CDR3 gives the full variable domain: KAGVTQTPRYLIKTRGQQVTLSCSPISGHRSVSWYQQTPGQGLQFLFEYFSETQRNKGNFPGRFSGRQFSNSRSEMNVSTLELGDSALYLCASSLATSGPYNEQFFGPGTRLTVL.

The rearrangement joins TRBV27 to TRBJ2-2, with D tentatively TRBD1 or TRBD2 (6 bases each). Trimming removed 4 bases from V and 1 base from J, with 13 bases in between. This CDR3 is 16 amino acids long. Germline CDR1 is MNHEY and CDR2 is SMNVEV (reference sequence). The CDR3 spells CASSWGAGMNTGELFF. CDR3 in DNA: TGTGCCAGCAGTTGGGGGGCAGGGATGAACACCGGGGAGCTGTTTTTT.

The V gene is TRBV28, the J gene TRBJ1-1; D is unclear. Germline values: CDR1 MDHEN, CDR2 SYDVKM. The CDR3 runs 11 residues. V was shortened by 7 bases and J by 3 bases, with 6 bases between the two germline ends. The DNA for the CDR3 is TGTGCCAGCACGAGATACACTGAAGCTTTCTTT. Protein: CASTRYTEAFF.

The chain links TRBV6-1 to TRBJ2-3; possibly TRBD2 for D (7 bases). Between the trimmed V and J ends, which lost 10 bases and 1 base, there was a span of 15 bases. There are 14 residues in the CDR3. Germline-derived CDR1 and CDR2 are MNHNS and SASEGT. This chain's CDR3 is CAIQKGGGTDTQYF. Written as DNA, the CDR3 is TGTGCCATCCAAAAAGGGGGGGGCACAGATACGCAGTATTTT.

The J gene is TRBJ2-2, the V gene TRBV7-2, with 10 bases matching TRBD2. CDR1 and CDR2 (germline): SGHTA, FQGNSA. The CDR3 contains 16 residues. V dropped 4 bases and J dropped 3; count of bases not matched to a gene: 5. For the CDR3, the DNA is TGTGCCAGCAGCTACCCACTAGCGGGATACACCGGGGAGCTGTTTTTT. Translated: CASSYPLAGYTGELFF.

The chain is built from TRBV28 and TRBJ2-1, with 7 positions matching TRBD2. The CDR3 is 15 residues long. With V trimmed by 6 bases and J by 8 bases, 13 bases remained unmatched. Germline lookup yields CDR1 MDHEN and CDR2 SYDVKM. DNA of the CDR3: TGTGCCAGCAGCTCAGCGGGAACTACCACCCATGAGCAGTTCTTC. The encoded protein is CASSSAGTTTHEQFF.

This clone was picked up one time. The gene calls are TRBV28 and TRBJ2-5; 12 bases are shared with TRBD2. V gave up 4 bases and J gave up 3 bases; unmatched junction bases: 9. The germline V gene encodes CDR1 MDHEN and CDR2 SYDVKM. CDR3 length equals 17 residues. CDR3 DNA sequence: TGTGCCAGCAGTTACCAAGATAGACTAGCGGGGGAAGAGACCCAGTACTTC. Translated, it gives CASSYQDRLAGEETQYF.

This clone has at least ten counts. This chain joins TRBV6-2 or TRBV6-3 and TRBJ2-3, with D possibly being TRBD1 (5 bases). Germline-derived CDR1 and CDR2 are MNHEY and SVGEGT. V was cut by 0 bases and J by 4 bases, with 11 bases left in between. The CDR3 extends over 15 amino acids. The chain's CDR3 is CASSYSWQGPDTQYF. CDR3 bases: TGTGCCAGCAGTTACTCCTGGCAGGGTCCAGATACGCAGTATTTT.

This chain connects TRBV28 to TRBJ1-5; D gene unclear. Germline CDR1 reads MDHEN; CDR2 reads SYDVKM. The V and J ends lost 3 bases and 2 bases respectively, with 8 bases between them. There are 14 residues in the CDR3. In nucleotides, the CDR3 is TGTGCCAGCAGTTTTGGCAGAGGCAATCAGCCCCAGCATTTT. Translation gives CASSFGRGNQPQHF.

Only a few counts were recorded for this clone. This chain links TRBV6-1 with TRBJ2-7, with a tentative D call TRBD1 (6 bases). Germline V gene data show CDR1 as MNHNS and CDR2 as SASEGT. V gave up 1 base and J gave up 3 bases, with 13 bases separating them. This CDR3 region has 15 residues. The chain's CDR3 is CASSEGVWTDYEQYF. DNA of the CDR3: TGTGCCAGCAGTGAAGGGGTGTGGACAGACTACGAGCAGTACTTC.

This clone has just one count. CDR3: CATSDPGGTYEQYF. The CDR3 coding sequence is TGTGCCACCAGTGATCCGGGCGGTACCTACGAGCAGTACTTC. The V call is TRBV24-1, the J call TRBJ2-7, with no clear D. The germline V gene has CDR1 KGHDR and CDR2 SFDVKD. The V gene lost 3 bases and the J gene lost 2 bases, with 10 bases spanning the gap. The CDR3 is 14 residues long.

The chain joins TRBV19 to TRBJ1-3; the D gene is possibly TRBD1 (6 bases). The CDR3 runs to 16 residues. Per the germline V gene, CDR1 is LNHDA and CDR2 is SQIVND (reference sequence). The V and J ends lost 1 base and 0 bases respectively, with 10 bases between them. In nucleotides, the CDR3 is TGTGCCAGTAGTATAGCCGGGGGCAGCTCTGGAAACACCATATATTTT. Translated: CASSIAGGSSGNTIYF.

V gene TRBV28 combines with J gene TRBJ2-5; a possible D gene is TRBD1 (5 bases). With 2 bases removed from V and 5 bases from J, the gap between germline ends came to 15 bases. From germline, CDR1 is MDHEN and CDR2 SYDVKM. The CDR3 runs 15 residues. CDR3 protein: CASSLPAGMGETQYF. The DNA for the CDR3 is TGTGCCAGCAGTTTACCGGCAGGGATGGGCGAGACCCAGTACTTC.

The V call is TRBV19, the J call TRBJ1-3; D is unresolved. Deletions cut 9 bases from V and 8 bases from J, with 14 bases between. CDR3 length equals 12 residues. Per the germline V gene, CDR1 is LNHDA and CDR2 is SQIVND (reference sequence). CDR3 sequence reads: CASSPGVDTIYF. The CDR3 nucleotides read TGTGCCAGCTCTCCTGGGGTCGACACCATATATTTT. The complete variable domain, with remaining parts taken from reference TRBV19 and TRBJ1-3, reads DGGITQSPKYLFRKEGQNVTLSCEQNLNHDAMYWYRQDPGQGLRLIYYSQIVNDFQKGDIAEGYSVSREKKESFPLTVTSAQKNPTAFYLCASSPGVDTIYFGEGSWLTVV.

The rearrangement uses TRBV19 and TRBJ1-2, with 7 bases aligning to TRBD1. After removal of 9 bases from V and 4 bases from J, the junction contained 5 bases not matched to a gene. CDR1 and CDR2 (germline): LNHDA, SQIVND (reference sequence). This CDR3 spans 12 amino acids. In nucleotides, the CDR3 is TGTGCCAGCAGACAGGGCTCCTATGGCTACACCTTC. Its protein is CASRQGSYGYTF.

The rearrangement uses TRBV19 and TRBJ1-5, with D possibly TRBD1 on 5 matching bases. Trimming removed 7 bases at V and 7 bases at J, with 11 bases between. Germline CDR1 and CDR2: LNHDA and SQIVND (reference sequence). There are 12 residues in the CDR3. The CDR3 region has the DNA TGTGCCAGTATGGCAGGGCACCAGCCCCAGCATTTT. Translated: CASMAGHQPQHF.

The chain uses TRBV3-1 (or the pseudogene TRBV3-2) and TRBJ2-7; possibly TRBD2 for D (5 bases). The CDR3 length is 14 residues. Trimming left V 3 bases short and J 0 bases short, with 9 bases between. In germline, CDR1 is LGHDT, CDR2 YNNKEL (reference sequence). The CDR3 DNA reads TGTGCCAGCAGCCAGAGGGCCGGCTCCTACGAGCAGTACTTC. Residues: CASSQRAGSYEQYF.

The chain carries TRBV19 and TRBJ1-1; perhaps TRBD1 as D (5 bases). Germline CDR1 reads LNHDA; CDR2 reads SQIVND (reference sequence). With 7 bases removed from V and 1 base from J, the gap between germline ends came to 10 bases. CDR3 length: 13 residues. CDR3 protein: CASTKTANTEAFF. The CDR3 bases are TGTGCCAGTACAAAGACAGCGAACACTGAAGCTTTCTTT.

V is TRBV14 and J is TRBJ2-7, with no clear D. Trimming took 3 bases from V and 2 from J, leaving 11 bases between them. Germline CDR1 is SGHDN and CDR2 is FVKESK. The CDR3 spans 14 residues. CDR3 DNA sequence: TGTGCCAGCAGCCACGCAGACCCGGCCTACGAGCAGTACTTC. This encodes CASSHADPAYEQYF.

The chain employs TRBV2 and TRBJ2-1; TRBD1 aligns across 9 bases. The CDR3 covers 12 residues. Germline V CDR1 and CDR2: SNHLY, FYNNEI. The V and J ends lost 6 bases and 6 bases, in that order; junction bases with no gene match: 0. CDR3 amino acids: CASRTGGNEQFF. As DNA, the CDR3 is TGTGCCAGCAGGACAGGGGGCAATGAGCAGTTCTTC.

This chain uses TRBV7-3 with TRBJ2-5, with 7 nucleotides matching TRBD1. Germline-derived CDR1 and CDR2 are SGHTA and FQGTGA. The CDR3 contains 15 residues. V lost 5 bases, J lost 3 bases, and 9 bases stayed unmatched. The CDR3 region is CASSPSGTAEETQYF. The CDR3 nucleotides read TGTGCCAGCAGCCCCAGTGGGACAGCCGAAGAGACCCAGTACTTC.

This chain joins TRBV28 and TRBJ1-1; TRBD1 might be the D (5 bases). The germline gives CDR1 MDHEN, CDR2 SYDVKM. The ends were cut back, 7 bases at V and 6 bases at J, with 18 bases in the middle. This CDR3 comprises 14 residues. The CDR3 is CASTLRQQEAEAFF. The CDR3, as DNA: TGTGCCAGCACCCTAAGGCAACAGGAGGCTGAAGCTTTCTTT.

As to this clone: Other DNA sequences in the same sample also yield this CDR3. The chain employs TRBV28 and TRBJ1-2, with TRBD1 as a possible D gene (6 bases). The CDR3 consists of 13 residues. Between the trimmed V and J ends, which lost 4 bases and 3 bases, there was a span of 9 bases. Germline values: CDR1 MDHEN, CDR2 SYDVKM. CDR3 coding DNA: TGTGCCAGCAGTTGGGGACAAGACTATGGCTACACCTTC. Translating gives CASSWGQDYGYTF.

The V and J genes are TRBV5-1 and TRBJ2-2; D uncertain. This CDR3 has 14 amino acids. V lost 0 bases and J 2 bases, leaving 5 bases between the germline ends. Germline CDR1 and CDR2: SGHRS and YFSETQ. CDR3 region: CASSLAGNTGELFF. As DNA, the CDR3 is TGCGCCAGCAGCTTGGCAGGCAACACCGGGGAGCTGTTTTTT.

V usage is TRBV21-1 and J usage is TRBJ2-7; the table's D call, TRBD1, has no DNA check behind it. TRBV21-1 is a listed pseudogene. CDR3 length: 15 amino acids. DNA of the CDR3: TGTGCCAGCAGCAAATCAGAAGGACAGGGTTACGAGCAGTACTTC. Translation: CASSKSEGQGYEQYF.

The J gene is TRBJ1-1, the V gene TRBV11-3; no firm D call. This CDR3 region has 14 residues. CDR1 is SGHNT, CDR2 YENEEA, per germline. V was shortened by 3 bases and J by 1 base, with 9 bases between the two germline ends. The DNA for the CDR3 is TGTGCCAGCAGCTTGAGCGGAGAGAACACTGAAGCTTTCTTT. It yields the protein CASSLSGENTEAFF.

The chain carries TRBV7-2 and TRBJ1-6; 7 positions match TRBD1. The CDR3 has 16 residues. Unmatched junction bases numbered 9, after V lost 1 base and J lost 9 bases. CDR1 and CDR2 (germline): SGHTA, FQGNSA. CDR3 protein: CASSLGAGQGGSPLHF. In nucleotides, the CDR3 is TGTGCCAGCAGCTTAGGTGCAGGGCAGGGGGGTTCACCCCTCCACTTT.